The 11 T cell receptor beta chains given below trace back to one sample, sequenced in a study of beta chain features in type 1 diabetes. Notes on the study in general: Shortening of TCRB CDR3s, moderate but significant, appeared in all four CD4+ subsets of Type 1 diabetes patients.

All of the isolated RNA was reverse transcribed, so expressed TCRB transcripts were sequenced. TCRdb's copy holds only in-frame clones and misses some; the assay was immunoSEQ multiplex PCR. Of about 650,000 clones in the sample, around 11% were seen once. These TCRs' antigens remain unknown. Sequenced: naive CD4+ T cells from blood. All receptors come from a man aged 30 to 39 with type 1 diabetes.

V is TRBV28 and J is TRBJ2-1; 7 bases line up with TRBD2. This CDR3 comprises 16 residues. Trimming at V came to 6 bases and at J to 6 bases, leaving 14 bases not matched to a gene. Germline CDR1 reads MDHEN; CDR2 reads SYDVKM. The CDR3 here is CASSPTSAFSFNEQFF. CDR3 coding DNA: TGTGCCAGCAGCCCTACTAGCGCGTTTTCGTTCAATGAGCAGTTCTTC.

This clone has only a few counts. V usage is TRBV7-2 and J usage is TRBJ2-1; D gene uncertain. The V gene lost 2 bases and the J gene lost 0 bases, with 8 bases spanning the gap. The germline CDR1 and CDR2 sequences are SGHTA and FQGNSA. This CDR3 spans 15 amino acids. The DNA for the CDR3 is TGTGCCAGCAGCTTACCGGGTTTCTCCTACAATGAGCAGTTCTTC. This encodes CASSLPGFSYNEQFF. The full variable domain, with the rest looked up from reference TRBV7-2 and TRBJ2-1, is GAGVSQSPSNKVTEKGKDVELRCDPISGHTALYWYRQSLGQGLEFLIYFQGNSAPDKSGLPSDRFSAERTGGSVSTLTIQRTQQEDSAVYLCASSLPGFSYNEQFFGPGTRLTVL.

This CDR3 reads CASSVEVSDSFYGYTF. The CDR3 DNA sequence: TGTGCCAGCAGCGTAGAGGTATCGGACAGCTTCTATGGCTACACCTTC. V usage is TRBV9 and J usage is TRBJ1-2; D possibly corresponds to TRBD1 (6 bases). CDR3 length: 16 amino acids. Germline lookup yields CDR1 SGDLS and CDR2 YYNGEE. Trimming removed 0 bases at V and 4 bases at J, with 16 bases between. Filled out from reference TRBV9 and TRBJ1-2, the complete variable domain reads DSGVTQTPKHLITATGQRVTLRCSPRSGDLSVYWYQQSLDQGLQFLIQYYNGEERAKGNILERFSAQQFPDLHSELNLSSLELGDSALYFCASSVEVSDSFYGYTFGSGTRLTVV.

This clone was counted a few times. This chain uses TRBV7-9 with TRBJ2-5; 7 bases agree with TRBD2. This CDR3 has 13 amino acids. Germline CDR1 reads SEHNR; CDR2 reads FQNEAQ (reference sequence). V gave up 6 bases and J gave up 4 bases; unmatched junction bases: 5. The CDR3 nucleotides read TGTGCCAGCAGACCGGGACTACCAGAGACCCAGTACTTC. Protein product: CASRPGLPETQYF.

CDR3 residues: CASSVRGSGDNSPLHF. The CDR3 nucleotides read TGTGCCAGCAGCGTCAGGGGGTCCGGTGATAATTCACCCCTCCACTTT. V gene TRBV7-2 combines with J gene TRBJ1-6; 7 nucleotides align to TRBD1. In germline, CDR1 is SGHTA, CDR2 FQGNSA. Trimming removed 5 bases from V and 5 bases from J; junction bases left unmatched: 9. CDR3 length: 16 residues.

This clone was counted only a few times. In nucleotides, the CDR3 is TGTGCCAGTAGTTCGCGCCCGGGACTGAACTCTGGGGCCAACGTCCTGACTTTC. Protein product: CASSSRPGLNSGANVLTF. The rearrangement links TRBV19 to TRBJ2-6, with D possibly being TRBD2 (6 bases). V was shortened by 5 bases and J by 0 bases, with 17 bases between the two germline ends. The V gene's germline CDR1 is LNHDA and CDR2 SQIVND (reference sequence). The CDR3 contains 18 residues.

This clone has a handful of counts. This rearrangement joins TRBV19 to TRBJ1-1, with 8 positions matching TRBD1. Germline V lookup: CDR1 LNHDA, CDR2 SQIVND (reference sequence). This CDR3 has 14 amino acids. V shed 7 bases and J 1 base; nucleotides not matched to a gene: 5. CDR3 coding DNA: TGTGCCAGTAACTTTGGACAGGGGAACACTGAAGCTTTCTTT. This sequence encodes CASNFGQGNTEAFF.

The CDR3 spells CASSHPARSGGDEQYF. The DNA for the CDR3 is TGCGCCAGCAGCCACCCCGCGCGCAGCGGGGGTGACGAGCAGTACTTC. The V call is TRBV4-1, the J call TRBJ2-7, with 8 bases matching TRBD2. CDR3 length: 16 amino acids. The trim removed 3 bases at V and 5 bases at J, leaving 12 bases unmatched. The germline V gene encodes CDR1 MGHRA and CDR2 YSYEKL.

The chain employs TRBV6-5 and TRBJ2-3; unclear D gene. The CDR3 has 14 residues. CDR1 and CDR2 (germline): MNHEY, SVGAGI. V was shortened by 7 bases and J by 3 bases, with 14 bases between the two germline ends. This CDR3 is CASTRRYKTDTQYF. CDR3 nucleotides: TGTGCCAGCACCCGGCGCTATAAGACAGATACGCAGTATTTT.

DNA for the CDR3: TGTGCCAGCAGCGTGGCAGGGAGGGCGGCTTCACCCCTCCACTTT. Translating it yields CASSVAGRAASPLHF. This chain joins TRBV9 and TRBJ1-6; D perhaps matches TRBD1 (5 bases). Trimming cost V 2 bases and J 9 bases, with 15 bases left between them. Per germline, CDR1 SGDLS and CDR2 YYNGEE. CDR3 size: 15 residues.

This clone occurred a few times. The CDR3 sequence: CASTTASYNEQFF. CDR3 coding DNA: TGTGCCAGCACCACAGCGTCCTACAATGAGCAGTTCTTC. The rearrangement uses TRBV10-3 and TRBJ2-1; unclear D gene. The CDR3 is 13 residues long. Germline CDR1 is ENHRY and CDR2 is SYGVKD. Between the trimmed V and J ends, which lost 10 bases and 1 base, there was a span of 11 bases.